Below, 32 T cell receptor beta chains from the same sample are listed, as sequenced in a study of T cell repertoires in cytomegalovirus infection. TCRdb independently ran MiXCR on the reads; one entry per CDR3 protein. The sample has 560,000 or so distinct CDR3 sequences, approximately 16% seen once. The sequenced sample was CD8+ T cells from PBMCs. The receptors were sampled from a human donor in good health (CMV status not recorded). Some clones in this sample may be carry-over from other donors' samples.

This clonotype was found a few times. This chain links TRBV6-5 with TRBJ2-7; the D gene is possibly TRBD2 (5 bases). The length of the CDR3 is 13 residues. Per germline, CDR1 MNHEY and CDR2 SVGAGI. Trimming removed 10 bases at V and 3 bases at J, with 16 bases between. CDR3 coding DNA: TGTGCCACCCTCGCCGGGAAGAGCTACGAGCAGTACTTC. Residues: CATLAGKSYEQYF.

The V gene is TRBV3-1, the J gene TRBJ2-5, with 7 nucleotides matching TRBD2. V trimming: 8 bases; J trimming: 3 bases; junction bases outside the gene matches: 6. CDR3 length equals 13 residues. Per the germline V gene, CDR1 is LGHDT and CDR2 is YNNKEL (reference sequence). The CDR3 DNA is TGTGCCAGCCAGGATGGGGGGGAAGAGACCCAGTACTTC. Protein product: CASQDGGEETQYF.

The chain combines TRBV27 with TRBJ1-5; TRBD1 is a possible D gene (6 bases). With 5 bases removed from V and 7 bases from J, the gap between germline ends came to 15 bases. Germline-derived CDR1 and CDR2 are MNHEY and SMNVEV (reference sequence). The CDR3 has 14 amino acids. CDR3 loop: CASSPNRVGQPQHF. The CDR3 DNA is TGTGCCAGCAGTCCGAACAGGGTCGGGCAGCCCCAGCATTTT.

This clonotype was detected only a few times. The rearrangement joins TRBV6-6 to TRBJ1-2; tentative D call: TRBD1 (6 bases). Germline V CDR1 and CDR2: MNHNY, SVGAGI (reference sequence). The CDR3 is made up of 15 amino acids. V was cut by 0 bases and J by 8 bases, with 16 bases left in between. The CDR3 sequence: CASSYSSGGEEGYTF. CDR3 DNA: TGTGCCAGCAGTTACTCCTCCGGGGGCGAGGAGGGCTACACCTTC.

The rearrangement joins TRBV28 to TRBJ2-7, with a tentative D call TRBD2 (5 bases). Trimming took off 10 bases at V and 0 bases at J, with 16 bases between the two ends. Germline values: CDR1 MDHEN, CDR2 SYDVKM. The CDR3 runs to 14 residues. The CDR3 DNA sequence: TGTGCCACCGCCAAGGCGGGCACCTCCTACGAGCAGTACTTC. This gives the protein CATAKAGTSYEQYF.

This clonotype has more than one count but fewer than ten. The CDR3 nucleotides are TGTGCCAGCAGTCTTCAGTTTTCTTTTTACGAGCAGTACTTC. Its protein product is CASSLQFSFYEQYF. This rearrangement joins TRBV28 to TRBJ2-7, with D hard to call. V dropped 5 bases and J dropped 4 bases, with 15 bases sitting between them. The CDR3 is 14 residues long. Germline loops: CDR1 MDHEN, CDR2 SYDVKM.

This clonotype showed up many times. V gene TRBV7-9 combines with J gene TRBJ1-1; maybe TRBD1 (6 bases). The CDR3 sequence is 15 residues long. Trimming removed 4 bases from V and 0 bases from J, with 12 bases in between. The germline gives CDR1 SEHNR, CDR2 FQNEAQ (reference sequence). In nucleotides, the CDR3 is TGTGCCAGCAGCTCCAGGACAGACATGAACACTGAAGCTTTCTTT. Protein sequence: CASSSRTDMNTEAFF.

In its sample, this clonotype was seen many times. CDR3 in amino acids: CASSEAGGQTEQFF. CDR3 nucleotide sequence: TGTGCCAGCAGTGAAGCGGGGGGACAGACCGAGCAGTTCTTC. The chain has TRBV2 and TRBJ2-1; TRBD1 might be the D (7 bases). Per germline, CDR1 SNHLY and CDR2 FYNNEI. The CDR3 loop spans 14 amino acids. V dropped 0 bases and J dropped 10 bases, with 13 bases sitting between them.

In this sample, this clonotype turned up many times. The J gene is TRBJ2-7, the V gene TRBV28, with TRBD1 as a possible D gene (5 bases). Germline assignment: CDR1 MDHEN and CDR2 SYDVKM. Deletions cut 2 bases from V and 4 bases from J, with 15 bases between. The CDR3 covers 15 residues. The CDR3 DNA reads TGTGCCAGCAGTTTACCGCAGGGTGAAGGTTACGAGCAGTACTTC. Translated, it gives CASSLPQGEGYEQYF.

This clonotype was seen a few times. This chain links TRBV9 with TRBJ1-2, with 7 bases lining up with TRBD1. This CDR3 comprises 14 residues. The V segment lost 0 bases and the J segment 4 bases; nucleotides outside the gene matches: 3. CDR1 and CDR2 from the germline V gene are SGDLS and YYNGEE. The CDR3 DNA sequence: TGTGCCAGCAGCGTAGCTGGGACAGCCTATGGCTACACCTTC. Its translation: CASSVAGTAYGYTF.

This clonotype was seen only a few times. The V call is TRBV9, the J call TRBJ2-7, with a weak D call TRBD2 (8 bases). Germline V gene data show CDR1 as SGDLS and CDR2 as YYNGEE. The CDR3 has 18 residues. V dropped 0 bases and J dropped 2 bases, with 21 bases sitting between them. Here the CDR3 DNA reads TGTGCCAGCAGCGTAGGACGGGGGGGACAGATGGGACCCTACGAGCAGTACTTC. Translation: CASSVGRGGQMGPYEQYF.

The V call is TRBV18, the J call TRBJ2-7; either TRBD1 or TRBD2 may fit D (6 bases each). CDR1 KGHSH and CDR2 LQKENI come from the germline V gene. V was clipped by 11 bases and J by 5 bases, with 19 bases between them. This CDR3 region has 13 residues. In DNA, the CDR3 is TGTGCCTCCGGAGGGGCCGGGGGCAACGAGCAGTACTTC. Protein: CASGGAGGNEQYF.

This clonotype was recorded many times. This sequence joins TRBV12-5 and TRBJ2-1; possibly TRBD1 for D (6 bases). In germline, CDR1 is LGHNT, CDR2 FRNRAP. V dropped 7 bases and J dropped 8 bases, with 12 bases sitting between them. The CDR3 is 12 residues long. In nucleotides, the CDR3 is TGTGCTAGTGCCCCGCCAGGGGATGAGCAGTTCTTC. Its translation: CASAPPGDEQFF.

This clonotype was recorded at least ten times. The gene calls are TRBV10-3 and TRBJ2-3; D is unclear. The CDR3 totals 12 residues. The V and J ends lost 5 bases and 5 bases respectively, with 8 bases between them. Germline V gene sequence: CDR1 ENHRY, CDR2 SYGVKD. The CDR3, as DNA: TGTGCCATCAGTCGGGTCCAAGATACGCAGTATTTT. It encodes CAISRVQDTQYF.

The chain combines TRBV28 with TRBJ1-5; 10 bases map to TRBD1. The length of the CDR3 is 15 residues. The junction had 8 bases not matched to a gene; V was cut back by 6 bases and J by 6 bases. CDR1 MDHEN and CDR2 SYDVKM come from the germline V gene. In DNA form, the CDR3 reads TGTGCCAGCAGCCCTAGGGGACAGGGGAGTCAGCCCCAGCATTTT. This codes for CASSPRGQGSQPQHF.

This clonotype was counted between two and nine times. This rearrangement joins TRBV2 to TRBJ1-6, with D perhaps matching TRBD1 (5 bases). Trimming pared 4 bases from V and 4 bases from J, leaving 8 bases between. This CDR3 comprises 14 residues. Germline V CDR1 and CDR2: SNHLY, FYNNEI. The chain's CDR3 is CASSAGSYNSPLHF. The CDR3 region has the DNA TGTGCCAGCAGTGCAGGGTCTTATAATTCACCCCTCCACTTT.

The chain combines TRBV28 with TRBJ2-1; 11 bases are shared with TRBD1. The germline gives CDR1 MDHEN, CDR2 SYDVKM. This CDR3 region has 15 residues. Losses at the gene ends were 6 bases for V and 10 bases for J; bases not matched to a gene: 11. The CDR3 sequence: CASSRGQGALGEQFF. The CDR3 nucleotides are TGTGCCAGCAGCCGTGGACAGGGGGCTTTGGGAGAGCAGTTCTTC.

The CDR3 DNA reads TGTGCCAGTAGTATAAGGGCAGGGGCTTACAATGAGCAGTTCTTC. Its protein is CASSIRAGAYNEQFF. V gene TRBV19 combines with J gene TRBJ2-1, with a tentative D call TRBD1 (6 bases). V lost 2 bases, J lost 4 bases, and 12 bases lay in between. CDR1 is LNHDA and CDR2 is SQIVND in the germline V gene (reference sequence). This CDR3 has 15 residues.

This clonotype was picked up a small number of times. This chain connects TRBV30 to TRBJ2-3, with D unresolved. Trimming cost V 2 bases and J 1 base, with 7 bases left between them. Germline V gene lookup returns CDR1 GTSNPN and CDR2 SVGIG (reference sequence). The CDR3 contains 13 residues. CDR3 protein: CAWSFGGTDTQYF. The CDR3 DNA reads as TGTGCCTGGAGTTTCGGCGGCACAGATACGCAGTATTTT.

Many counts were recorded for this clonotype. V and J are TRBV7-9 and TRBJ2-7, with 11 bases that match TRBD2. The germline V gene has CDR1 SEHNR and CDR2 FQNEAQ (reference sequence). The CDR3 consists of 16 residues. V was clipped by 3 bases and J by 3 bases; unmatched bases: 7. Here the CDR3 DNA reads TGTGCCAGCAGCTTTTCGACCGGGACTAGCGGCTACGAGCAGTACTTC. Translating gives CASSFSTGTSGYEQYF.

The chain combines TRBV9 with TRBJ1-1; TRBD1 agrees at 8 bases. From germline, CDR1 is SGDLS and CDR2 YYNGEE. V lost 4 bases to trimming and J lost 1 base; unmatched junction nucleotides: 6. The CDR3 length is 15 residues. The CDR3 sequence: CASSTGGAPNTEAFF. The DNA of the CDR3 is TGTGCCAGCAGCACAGGGGGGGCTCCGAACACTGAAGCTTTCTTT.

The V call is TRBV5-1, the J call TRBJ1-2, with TRBD1 matching over 9 bases. The V gene's germline CDR1 is SGHRS and CDR2 YFSETQ. The CDR3 length is 14 residues. The V and J ends lost 4 bases and 3 bases, in that order; junction bases with no gene match: 4. CDR3 bases: TGCGCCAGCAGCCAAGGGACAGGGCACTATGGCTACACCTTC. Amino acid sequence: CASSQGTGHYGYTF.

The chain has TRBV6-5 and TRBJ1-2; 8 nucleotides align to TRBD1. V lost 8 bases, J lost 5 bases, and 7 bases stayed unmatched. The CDR3 loop spans 13 amino acids. Germline V gives CDR1 MNHEY, CDR2 SVGAGI. The CDR3 here is CASVQGARYGYTF. CDR3 DNA sequence: TGTGCCAGCGTGCAGGGGGCGAGATATGGCTACACCTTC.

This clonotype was found a few times. This chain connects TRBV30 to TRBJ1-1; D is unresolved. The ends were cut back, 0 bases at V and 3 bases at J, with 8 bases in the middle. CDR1 GTSNPN and CDR2 SVGIG come from the germline V gene (reference sequence). The length of the CDR3 is 13 residues. The CDR3 is CAWSVGGYTEAFF. CDR3 coding DNA: TGTGCCTGGAGTGTCGGAGGGTACACTGAAGCTTTCTTT.

This clonotype was observed a few times. The rearrangement joins TRBV12-5 to TRBJ2-7; D may be TRBD2 (5 bases). Looked up from germline, CDR1 is LGHNT and CDR2 is FRNRAP. Trimming left V 6 bases short and J 6 bases short, with 12 bases between. The CDR3 is made up of 12 amino acids. The CDR3 sequence is CASGRTRVEQYF. The DNA of the CDR3 is TGTGCTAGTGGGAGGACGAGGGTCGAGCAGTACTTC.

This chain connects TRBV7-9 to TRBJ2-1; 8 nucleotides match TRBD2. Looked up from germline, CDR1 is SEHNR and CDR2 is FQNEAQ (reference sequence). This CDR3 contains 17 residues. J was trimmed by 5 bases and V by 2 bases; bases with no gene match: 11. The CDR3 DNA is TGTGCCAGCAGCTTAACGGCGGGGGGCCGTAAGAACAATGAGCAGTTCTTC. Protein sequence: CASSLTAGGRKNNEQFF. Variable domain in full (rest from reference TRBV7-9 and TRBJ2-1): DTGVSQNPRHKITKRGQNVTFRCDPISEHNRLYWYRQTLGQGPEFLTYFQNEAQLEKSRLLSDRFSAERPKGSFSTLEIQRTEQGDSAMYLCASSLTAGGRKNNEQFFGPGTRLTVL.

This clonotype was seen at least ten times. This chain uses TRBV7-6 with TRBJ2-7; 8 bases align to TRBD2. Germline CDR1 SGHVS, CDR2 FNYEAQ. This CDR3 has 15 amino acids. The ends lost 5 bases at V and 2 bases at J; junction bases unmatched: 8. CDR3 sequence reads: CASSTAPGLAYEQYF. In DNA, the CDR3 is TGTGCCAGCAGCACAGCCCCGGGACTAGCCTACGAGCAGTACTTC.

In this sample, this clonotype turned up a few times. The gene calls are TRBV5-4 and TRBJ2-1; TRBD1 aligns across 7 bases. V was clipped by 3 bases and J by 5 bases; unmatched bases: 5. CDR1 SGHNT and CDR2 YYREEE come from the germline V gene (reference sequence). The CDR3 spans 14 residues. CDR3 sequence: CASSSKGGHNEQFF. The CDR3 DNA reads as TGTGCCAGCAGCTCTAAAGGGGGCCACAATGAGCAGTTCTTC.

This clonotype was seen more than once but under ten times. The V gene is TRBV27, the J gene TRBJ2-3, with 9 bases fitting TRBD1. Germline lookup yields CDR1 MNHEY and CDR2 SMNVEV (reference sequence). The length of the CDR3 is 16 residues. V was clipped by 6 bases and J by 1 base; unmatched bases: 8. CDR3 amino acids: CASSLLRTGGTDTQYF. The CDR3 DNA follows: TGTGCCAGCAGCCTCCTCCGGACAGGGGGCACAGATACGCAGTATTTT.

This clonotype was counted at least ten times. The chain joins TRBV6-1 to TRBJ2-1; 9 nucleotides agree with TRBD2. CDR1 and CDR2 from the germline V gene are MNHNS and SASEGT. V trimming: 0 bases; J trimming: 5 bases; junction bases outside the gene matches: 8. This CDR3 spans 17 amino acids. CDR3 bases: TGTGCCAGCAGTGAAGCGGCTGGGAGCGGGGGGAACAATGAGCAGTTCTTC. It encodes CASSEAAGSGGNNEQFF.

This clonotype was counted ten times or more. V and J are TRBV24-1 and TRBJ2-1; weak D call: TRBD1 (5 bases). The germline V and J ends were trimmed by 4 bases and 6 bases, with 12 bases remaining between them. The CDR3 contains 14 residues. Per the germline V gene, CDR1 is KGHDR and CDR2 is SFDVKD. The CDR3 here is CATSDHRLSNEQFF. The CDR3 nucleotides read TGTGCCACCAGTGACCACAGGCTAAGCAATGAGCAGTTCTTC.

This clonotype came up a few times. This chain joins TRBV5-5 and TRBJ2-7, with D tentatively TRBD2 (6 bases). CDR3 size: 13 residues. Germline V gene lookup returns CDR1 SGHKS and CDR2 YYEKEE (reference sequence). V was trimmed by 4 bases and J by 2 bases, leaving 10 bases between them. Here the CDR3 reads CASSGGATYEQYF. As DNA, the CDR3 is TGTGCCAGCAGCGGAGGGGCTACCTACGAGCAGTACTTC.